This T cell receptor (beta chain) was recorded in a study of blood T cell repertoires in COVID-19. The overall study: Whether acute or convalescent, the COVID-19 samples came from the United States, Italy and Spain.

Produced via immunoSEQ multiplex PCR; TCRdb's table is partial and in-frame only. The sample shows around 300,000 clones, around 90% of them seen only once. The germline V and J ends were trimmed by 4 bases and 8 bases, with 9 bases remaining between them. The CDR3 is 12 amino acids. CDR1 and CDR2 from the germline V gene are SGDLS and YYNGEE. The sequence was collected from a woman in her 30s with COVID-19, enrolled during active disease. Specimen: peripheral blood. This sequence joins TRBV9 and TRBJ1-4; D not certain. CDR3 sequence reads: CASSPRGEKLFF. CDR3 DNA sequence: TGTGCCAGCAGCCCCCGGGGAGAAAAACTGTTTTTT.